This TCR beta chain stems from a study of cytomegalovirus exposure and HLA in healthy donors. The CDR3 length is 17 residues. V was clipped by 1 base and J by 7 bases; unmatched bases: 12. CDR1 is SGHNT, CDR2 YENEEA, per germline. Primers for the PCR totalled 60 Vbeta and 13 Jbeta. Sequencing used immunoSEQ multiplex PCR; TCRdb keeps in-frame clones, though not all of them. The table has about 250,000 clones, roughly 91% seen once. This sequence was found in a girl aged 2 to 9 in good health and CMV-seronegative. The material sequenced was PBMCs. This chain links TRBV11-3 with TRBJ2-1; TRBD2 agrees at 8 bases. CDR3 amino acids: CASSLGGEVVAGNEQFF. For the CDR3, the DNA is TGTGCCAGCAGCTTAGGAGGCGAGGTGGTAGCGGGAAATGAGCAGTTCTTC.